This T cell receptor beta chain is drawn from a study of regulatory T cells in long-lasting Graves disease. This CDR3 is built from 17 residues. The germline gives CDR1 SGHAT, CDR2 FQNNGV. Germline trimming cut 4 bases from V and 7 bases from J; bases unmatched to any gene: 12. Arm-PCR of CDR3 regions and iRepertoire HTBI primers were the basis on which TCR beta libraries were built. Each CDR3 protein is one row after TCRdb ran MiXCR on the multiplex PCR reads. The table records some 450,000 distinct CDR3 sequences, roughly 15% of them present only once. Time point in this sample: newly diagnosed GD, antithyroid drugs for less than 3 months. Construction of the TCR library relied on RNA isolated from PBMCs. Each of the patients was recruited from an endocrinology department situated in Xi'an, China. Study-level points and caveats: Among samples with persistent disease, TRBV28, TRBJ1-2 and TRBJ2-5 were favored.

Notes on this clonotype: What it binds is unknown. This may arise from a read error, as a much more abundant clone is one base away.

These same records also appear under a second study, on T cells in Graves' hyperthyroidism and ophthalmopathy. That study reports: Diagnosis relied on clinical symptoms, serum thyroxine and TRAb, thyroid ultrasound and orbital computed tomography. Ophthalmopathy got predicted by the model a median around six months before its onset.

This TCR was recovered from a woman under 40 with Graves disease. The chain recombines TRBV11-2 with TRBJ1-4; 10 bases map to TRBD1. The sample consisted of peripheral blood mononuclear cells (PBMCs), taken at new diagnosis, from a patient treated with antithyroid drugs. The CDR3 DNA is TGTGCCAGCAGCTCCCCGGGACAGGGGTACCTACGTGAAAAACTGTTTTTT. The encoded protein is CASSSPGQGYLREKLFF. Combining the CDR3 with reference TRBV11-2 and TRBJ1-4 gives the whole variable domain EAGVAQSPRYKIIEKRQSVAFWCNPISGHATLYWYQQILGQGPKLLIQFQNNGVVDDSQLPKDRFSAERLKGVDSTLKIQPAKLEDSAVYLCASSSPGQGYLREKLFFGSGTQLSVL.